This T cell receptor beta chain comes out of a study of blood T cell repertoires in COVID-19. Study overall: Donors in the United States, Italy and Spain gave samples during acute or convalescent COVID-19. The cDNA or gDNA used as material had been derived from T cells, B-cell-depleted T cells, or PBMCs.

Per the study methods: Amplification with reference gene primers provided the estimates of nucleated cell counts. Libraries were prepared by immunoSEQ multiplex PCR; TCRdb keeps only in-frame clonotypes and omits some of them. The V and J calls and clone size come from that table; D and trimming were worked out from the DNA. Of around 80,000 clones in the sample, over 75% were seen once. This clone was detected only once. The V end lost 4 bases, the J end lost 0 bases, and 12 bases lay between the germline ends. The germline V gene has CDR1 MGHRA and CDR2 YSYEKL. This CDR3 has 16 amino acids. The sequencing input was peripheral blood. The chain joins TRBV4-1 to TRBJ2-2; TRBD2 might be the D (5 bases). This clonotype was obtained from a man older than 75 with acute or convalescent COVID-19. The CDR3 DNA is TGCGCCAGCAGCCGCACGGACTCCTCGAACACCGGGGAGCTGTTTTTT. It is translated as CASSRTDSSNTGELFF.